Below, 18 T cell receptor beta chains from the same sample are listed, as sequenced in a study of cytomegalovirus exposure and HLA in healthy donors. PCR involved 60 Vbeta and 13 Jbeta primers. TCRdb's table, derived via immunoSEQ multiplex PCR, lists solely in-frame clones and lacks some. Altogether roughly 150,000 clones are present, around 66% being singletons, with the ten largest covering 3%. The specimen was PBMCs. Every receptor here comes from a woman aged 25 to 39 in good health and CMV-seropositive.

This clone was seen a single time. This chain uses TRBV13 with TRBJ2-5; perhaps TRBD1 as D (5 bases). Germline-derived CDR1 and CDR2 are PRHDT and FYEKMQ (reference sequence). The CDR3 totals 12 residues. Between the trimmed V and J ends, which lost 0 bases and 9 bases, there was a span of 8 bases. This CDR3 is CASSLGRASQYF. The CDR3 DNA reads TGTGCCAGCAGCTTAGGCAGGGCATCCCAGTACTTC.

The CDR3 bases are TGTGCCGCGGGGAAAGGAGCGGGAGACGCCGGGGAGCTGTTTTTT. This translates into CAAGKGAGDAGELFF. The chain has TRBV2 and TRBJ2-2; the match to TRBD2 covers 8 bases. The CDR3 is 15 amino acids. After removal of 11 bases from V and 6 bases from J, the junction contained 14 bases not matched to a gene. Germline loops: CDR1 SNHLY, CDR2 FYNNEI. The complete variable domain, with remaining parts taken from reference TRBV2 and TRBJ2-2, reads EPEVTQTPSHQVTQMGQEVILRCVPISNHLYFYWYRQILGQKVEFLVSFYNNEISEKSEIFDDQFSVERPDGSNFTLKIRSTKLEDSAMYFCAAGKGAGDAGELFFGEGSRLTVL.

This sequence joins TRBV4-1 and TRBJ1-3, with 8 bases matching TRBD1. The CDR3 runs to 20 residues. CDR1 and CDR2 from the germline V gene are MGHRA and YSYEKL. V shed 2 bases and J 0 bases; nucleotides not matched to a gene: 15. The CDR3 protein is CASSQSGSRGPFNSGNTIYF. The DNA of the CDR3 is TGCGCCAGCAGCCAATCCGGGAGCAGGGGGCCATTTAACTCTGGAAACACCATATATTTT.

This clone was picked up a small number of times. The V call is TRBV7-3, the J call TRBJ1-3; no clear D. The CDR3 is made up of 14 amino acids. V was clipped by 2 bases and J by 0 bases, with 5 bases between them. Germline assignment: CDR1 SGHTA and CDR2 FQGTGA. The CDR3 region is CASSLGLSGNTIYF. CDR3 sequence (DNA): TGTGCCAGCAGCTTAGGACTCTCTGGAAACACCATATATTTT.

This sequence joins TRBV19 and TRBJ2-5, with 7 bases lining up with TRBD1. Germline CDR1 LNHDA, CDR2 SQIVND (reference sequence). This CDR3 has 16 residues. J was trimmed by 12 bases and V by 3 bases; bases with no gene match: 19. CDR3 nucleotides: TGTGCCAGTAGTATCCTTTTACAGGGGAAGAGGGGGCCTGAGTACTTC. It codes for CASSILLQGKRGPEYF.

Concerning this clone itself: Other DNA sequences within the sample encode an identical CDR3. The chain links TRBV19 to TRBJ1-5; D is undetermined. The CDR3 runs to 12 residues. V gave up 1 base and J gave up 7 bases, with 5 bases separating them. CDR1 and CDR2 (germline): LNHDA, SQIVND (reference sequence). CDR3 DNA sequence: TGTGCCAGTAGTATAGGCTACCAGCCCCAGCATTTT. Its protein is CASSIGYQPQHF.

The table lists this clone with a few counts. The chain couples TRBV27 to TRBJ1-2, with 9 bases lining up with TRBD1. This CDR3 region has 14 residues. V gave up 11 bases and J gave up 7 bases; unmatched junction bases: 14. The germline gives CDR1 MNHEY, CDR2 SMNVEV (reference sequence). CDR3 nucleotides: TGTGCCCCAGTTCGGGGGACAGGGCGCTTTGGCTACACCTTC. Translated: CAPVRGTGRFGYTF.

In its sample, this clone was seen a few times. The chain joins TRBV4-1 to TRBJ1-2, with 8 positions matching TRBD1. The CDR3 contains 17 residues. From germline, CDR1 is MGHRA and CDR2 YSYEKL. The V gene end was trimmed by 4 bases and the J gene end by 3 bases; junction bases not matched to a gene: 13. The CDR3 bases are TGCGCCAGCAGCCCCGGACAGGGTGGGATATTTGACTATGGCTACACCTTC. This codes for CASSPGQGGIFDYGYTF.

The chain uses TRBV19 and TRBJ1-5, with 8 nucleotides matching TRBD1. CDR3 length equals 17 residues. V lost 2 bases, J lost 3 bases, and 9 bases stayed unmatched. Looked up from germline, CDR1 is LNHDA and CDR2 is SQIVND (reference sequence). This CDR3 reads CASSIIPGQAINQPQHF. The CDR3 DNA reads TGTGCCAGTAGTATAATACCGGGACAGGCTATCAATCAGCCCCAGCATTTT.

This clone was seen only a few times. The V and J genes are TRBV4-1 and TRBJ2-5; D remains unclear. The end of the DNA fits TRBJ2-7 better, so the J call may be wrong. Germline V CDR1 and CDR2: MGHRA, YSYEKL. The CDR3 spans 13 residues. This chain's CDR3 is CASSQDRSYEQYF. CDR3 nucleotides: TGCGCCAGCAGCCAAGATCGATCCTACGAGCAGTACTTC.

The V call is TRBV18, the J call TRBJ1-2, with 9 bases lining up with TRBD1. The CDR3 loop spans 15 amino acids. The germline gives CDR1 KGHSH, CDR2 LQKENI. The junction had 3 bases not matched to a gene; V was cut back by 2 bases and J by 2 bases. The DNA for the CDR3 is TGTGCCAGCTCACCAACGACAGGGGGGAACTATGGCTACACCTTC. Its protein product is CASSPTTGGNYGYTF.

A few counts support this clone. The CDR3 DNA is TGTGCCAGCAGCGACAGATACTATGGCTACACCTTC. This translates into CASSDRYYGYTF. The chain combines TRBV11-2 with TRBJ1-2, with a tentative D call TRBD1 (5 bases). CDR1 is SGHAT, CDR2 FQNNGV, per germline. The ends were cut back, 5 bases at V and 3 bases at J, with 7 bases in the middle. The CDR3 is 12 residues long.

The chain is built from TRBV28 and TRBJ1-5; a possible D gene is TRBD1 (5 bases). From germline, CDR1 is MDHEN and CDR2 SYDVKM. This CDR3 comprises 15 residues. V gave up 7 bases and J gave up 3 bases, with 16 bases separating them. In DNA, the CDR3 is TGTGCCAGCACCCTCGGGCAGGGAACCAATCAGCCCCAGCATTTT. Its translation is CASTLGQGTNQPQHF.

The genes are TRBV12-2 and TRBJ2-7; the tabulated D call, TRBD2, remains unverified against the DNA. TRBV12-2 is an annotated pseudogene. This CDR3 comprises 16 residues. The CDR3 DNA follows: TGTGCAAGTTGCTTAAAGGATAAAGCGGGGGTTTGCGAGCAGTACTTC. Its translation: CASCLKDKAGVCEQYF.

The CDR3 sequence is CASSSRERDETQYF. CDR3 sequence (DNA): TGCGCCAGCAGCTCCCGGGAGAGGGACGAGACCCAGTACTTC. The chain links TRBV5-1 to TRBJ2-5, with D maybe TRBD2 (6 bases). The V end lost 3 bases, the J end lost 5 bases, and 14 bases lay between the germline ends. Per the germline V gene, CDR1 is SGHRS and CDR2 is YFSETQ. The CDR3 contains 14 residues. Full variable domain (outside the CDR3, taken from reference TRBV5-1 and TRBJ2-5): KAGVTQTPRYLIKTRGQQVTLSCSPISGHRSVSWYQQTPGQGLQFLFEYFSETQRNKGNFPGRFSGRQFSNSRSEMNVSTLELGDSALYLCASSSRERDETQYFGPGTRLLVL.

This chain links TRBV5-1 with TRBJ1-5; TRBD1 agrees at 8 bases. The CDR3 is 15 amino acids. Germline trimming cut 4 bases from V and 4 bases from J; bases unmatched to any gene: 7. Germline CDR1 SGHRS, CDR2 YFSETQ. The CDR3 region is CASSPMTGENQPQHF. The CDR3 DNA is TGCGCCAGCAGCCCCATGACAGGGGAGAATCAGCCCCAGCATTTT.

V and J are TRBV27 and TRBJ1-1, with TRBD1 matching over 11 bases. J gave up 5 bases and V 2 bases, and 7 bases lay outside the gene matches. Germline values: CDR1 MNHEY, CDR2 SMNVEV (reference sequence). The CDR3 runs to 16 residues. Written as DNA, the CDR3 is TGTGCCAGCAGTTTAATCCGTGGGACAGGGGGGACTGAAGCTTTCTTT. Translated: CASSLIRGTGGTEAFF.

The chain carries TRBV7-9 and TRBJ2-7; D is uncertain. From germline, CDR1 is SEHNR and CDR2 FQNEAQ (reference sequence). V shed 3 bases and J shed 2 bases, with 11 bases lying between them. CDR3 length equals 14 residues. The CDR3 DNA follows: TGTGCCAGCAGCTTGAACGTACTTACCTACGAGCAGTACTTC. This codes for CASSLNVLTYEQYF.